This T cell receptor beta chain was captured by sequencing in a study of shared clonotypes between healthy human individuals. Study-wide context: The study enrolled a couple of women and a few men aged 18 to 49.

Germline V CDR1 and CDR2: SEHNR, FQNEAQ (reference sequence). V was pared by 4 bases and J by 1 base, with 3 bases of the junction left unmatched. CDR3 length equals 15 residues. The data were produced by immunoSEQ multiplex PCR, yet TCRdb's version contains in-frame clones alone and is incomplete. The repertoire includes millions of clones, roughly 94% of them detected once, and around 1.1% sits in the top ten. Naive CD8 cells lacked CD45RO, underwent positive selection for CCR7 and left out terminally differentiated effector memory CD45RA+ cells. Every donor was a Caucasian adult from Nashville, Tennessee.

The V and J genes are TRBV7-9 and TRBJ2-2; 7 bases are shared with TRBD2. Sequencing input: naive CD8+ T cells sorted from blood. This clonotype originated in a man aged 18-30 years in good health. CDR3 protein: CASSSGGWNTGELFF. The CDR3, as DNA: TGTGCCAGCAGCTCCGGGGGGTGGAACACCGGGGAGCTGTTTTTT. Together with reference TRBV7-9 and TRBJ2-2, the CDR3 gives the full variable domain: DTGVSQNPRHKITKRGQNVTFRCDPISEHNRLYWYRQTLGQGPEFLTYFQNEAQLEKSRLLSDRFSAERPKGSFSTLEIQRTEQGDSAMYLCASSSGGWNTGELFFGEGSRLTVL.